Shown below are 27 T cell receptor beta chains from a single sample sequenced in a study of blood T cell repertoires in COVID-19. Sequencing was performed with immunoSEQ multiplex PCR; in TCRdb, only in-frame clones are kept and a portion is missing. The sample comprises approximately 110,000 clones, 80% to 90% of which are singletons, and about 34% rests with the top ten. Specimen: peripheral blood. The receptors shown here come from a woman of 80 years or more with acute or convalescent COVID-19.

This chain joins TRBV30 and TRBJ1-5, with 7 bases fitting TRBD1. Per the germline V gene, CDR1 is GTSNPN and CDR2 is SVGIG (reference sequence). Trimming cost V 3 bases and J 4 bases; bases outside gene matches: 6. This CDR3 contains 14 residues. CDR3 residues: CAWRPGGLNQPQHF. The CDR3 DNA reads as TGTGCCTGGAGGCCAGGGGGGTTGAATCAGCCCCAGCATTTT.

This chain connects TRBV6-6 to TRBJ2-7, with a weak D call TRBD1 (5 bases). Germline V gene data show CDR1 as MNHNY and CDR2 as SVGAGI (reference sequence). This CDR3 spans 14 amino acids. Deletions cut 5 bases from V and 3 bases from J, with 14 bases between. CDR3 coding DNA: TGTGCCAGCAGTGCCACAGGCCCGATCTACGAGCAGTACTTC. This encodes CASSATGPIYEQYF.

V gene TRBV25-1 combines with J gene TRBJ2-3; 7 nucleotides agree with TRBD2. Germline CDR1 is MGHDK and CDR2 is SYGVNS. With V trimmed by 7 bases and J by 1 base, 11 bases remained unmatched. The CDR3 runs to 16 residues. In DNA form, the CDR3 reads TGTGCCAGCACCGACATCGGGGGGATTGGCACAGATACGCAGTATTTT. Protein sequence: CASTDIGGIGTDTQYF.

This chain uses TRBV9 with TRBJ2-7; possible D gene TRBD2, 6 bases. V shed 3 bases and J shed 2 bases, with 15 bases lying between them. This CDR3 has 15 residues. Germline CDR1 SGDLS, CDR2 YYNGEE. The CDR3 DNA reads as TGTGCCAGCAGCGCCGGGGGTCGGGGGACCTACGAGCAGTACTTC. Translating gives CASSAGGRGTYEQYF.

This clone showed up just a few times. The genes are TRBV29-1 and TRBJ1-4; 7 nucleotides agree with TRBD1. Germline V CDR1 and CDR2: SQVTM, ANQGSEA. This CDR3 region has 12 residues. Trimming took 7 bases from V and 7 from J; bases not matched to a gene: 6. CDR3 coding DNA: TGCAGCGCACAGGGGTCGGGTGAAAAACTGTTTTTT. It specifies CSAQGSGEKLFF.

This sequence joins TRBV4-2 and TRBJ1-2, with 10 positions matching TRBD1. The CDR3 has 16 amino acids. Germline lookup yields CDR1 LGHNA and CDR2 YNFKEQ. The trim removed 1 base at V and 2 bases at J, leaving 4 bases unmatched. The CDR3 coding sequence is TGTGCCAGCAGCCAAGTTGGACAGGGGGAGAACTATGGCTACACCTTC. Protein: CASSQVGQGENYGYTF.

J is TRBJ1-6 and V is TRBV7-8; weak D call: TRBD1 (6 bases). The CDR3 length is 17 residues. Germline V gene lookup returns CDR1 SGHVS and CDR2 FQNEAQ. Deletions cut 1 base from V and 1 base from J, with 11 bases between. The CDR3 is CASSLEQGGSYNSPLHF. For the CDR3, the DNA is TGTGCCAGCAGCTTAGAACAGGGAGGGTCCTATAATTCACCCCTCCACTTT.

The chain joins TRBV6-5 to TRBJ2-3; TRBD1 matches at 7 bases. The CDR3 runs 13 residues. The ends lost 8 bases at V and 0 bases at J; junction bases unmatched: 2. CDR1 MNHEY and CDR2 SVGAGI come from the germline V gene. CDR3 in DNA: TGTGCCAGCGAGGGGGCTAGCACAGATACGCAGTATTTT. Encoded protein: CASEGASTDTQYF.

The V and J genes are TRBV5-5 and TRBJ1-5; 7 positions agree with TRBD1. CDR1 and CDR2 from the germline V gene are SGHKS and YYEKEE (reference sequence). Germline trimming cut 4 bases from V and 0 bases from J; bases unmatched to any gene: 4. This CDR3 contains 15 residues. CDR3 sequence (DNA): TGTGCCAGCAGCCGCGGGACAGATAGCAATCAGCCCCAGCATTTT. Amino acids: CASSRGTDSNQPQHF.

Here the CDR3 DNA reads TGTGCTAGTGGCCAACTCGGAATTACAGAGATGCAAGAGACCCAGTACTTC. This codes for CASGQLGITEMQETQYF. This chain uses TRBV12-5 with TRBJ2-5; D is ambiguous. Deletions cut 6 bases from V and 2 bases from J, with 22 bases between. The CDR3 spans 17 residues. CDR1 is LGHNT and CDR2 is FRNRAP in the germline V gene.

The CDR3 spells CASSERASYNSPLHF. CDR3 DNA sequence: TGTGCCAGCAGTGAAAGAGCCTCTTATAATTCACCCCTCCACTTT. The chain carries TRBV7-2 and TRBJ1-6, with D hard to call. Germline assignment: CDR1 SGHTA and CDR2 FQGNSA. The CDR3 loop spans 15 amino acids. V lost 6 bases and J lost 4, with 13 bases in between.

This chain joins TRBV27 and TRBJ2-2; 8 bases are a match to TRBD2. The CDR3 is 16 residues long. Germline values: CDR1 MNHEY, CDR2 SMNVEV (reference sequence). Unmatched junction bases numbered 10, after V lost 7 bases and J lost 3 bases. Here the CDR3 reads CASNPLRGGDTGELFF. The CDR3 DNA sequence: TGTGCCAGCAACCCCCTCCGGGGGGGGGACACCGGGGAGCTGTTTTTT.

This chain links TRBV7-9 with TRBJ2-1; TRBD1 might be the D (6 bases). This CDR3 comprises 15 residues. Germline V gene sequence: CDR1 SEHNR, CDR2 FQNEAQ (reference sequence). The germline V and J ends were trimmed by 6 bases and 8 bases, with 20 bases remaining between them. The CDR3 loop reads CASRSRDMSMHEQFF. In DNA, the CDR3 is TGTGCCAGCAGGTCCCGGGACATGAGTATGCATGAGCAGTTCTTC.

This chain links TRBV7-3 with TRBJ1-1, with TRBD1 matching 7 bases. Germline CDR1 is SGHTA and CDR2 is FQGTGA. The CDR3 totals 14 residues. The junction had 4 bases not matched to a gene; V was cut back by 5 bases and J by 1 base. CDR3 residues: CASSPRTGNTEAFF. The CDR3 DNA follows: TGTGCCAGCAGCCCCCGGACAGGGAACACTGAAGCTTTCTTT.

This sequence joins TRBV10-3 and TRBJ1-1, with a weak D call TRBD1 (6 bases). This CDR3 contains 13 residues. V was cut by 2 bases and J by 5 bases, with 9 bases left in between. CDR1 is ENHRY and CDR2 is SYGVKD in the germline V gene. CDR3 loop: CAISEIQGTEAFF. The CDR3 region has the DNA TGTGCCATCAGTGAGATTCAGGGGACTGAAGCTTTCTTT.

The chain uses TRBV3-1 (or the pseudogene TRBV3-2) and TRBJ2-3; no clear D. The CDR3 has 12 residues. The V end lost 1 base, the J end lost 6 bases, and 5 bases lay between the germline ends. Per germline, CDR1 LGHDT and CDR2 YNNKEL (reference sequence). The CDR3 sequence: CASSQVRDTQYF. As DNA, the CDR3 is TGTGCCAGCAGCCAAGTGAGGGATACGCAGTATTTT.

The CDR3 sequence is CAISQDRVDEQYF. The CDR3 bases are TGTGCCATCAGTCAGGACAGGGTAGACGAGCAGTACTTC. The chain joins TRBV10-3 to TRBJ2-7, with 8 bases lining up with TRBD1. CDR3 size: 13 residues. The germline V gene encodes CDR1 ENHRY and CDR2 SYGVKD. J lost 5 bases, V lost 5 bases, and 5 bases had no gene match.

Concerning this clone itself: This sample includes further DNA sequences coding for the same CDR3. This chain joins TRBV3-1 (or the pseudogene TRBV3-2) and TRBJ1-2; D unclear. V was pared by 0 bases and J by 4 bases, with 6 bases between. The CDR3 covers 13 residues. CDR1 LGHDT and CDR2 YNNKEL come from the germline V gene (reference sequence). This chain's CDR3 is CASSQDRGYGYTF. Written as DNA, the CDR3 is TGTGCCAGCAGCCAAGACCGCGGCTATGGCTACACCTTC.

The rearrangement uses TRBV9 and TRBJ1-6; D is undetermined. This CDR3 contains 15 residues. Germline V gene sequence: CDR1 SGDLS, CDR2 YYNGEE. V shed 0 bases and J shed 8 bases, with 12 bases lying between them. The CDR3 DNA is TGTGCCAGCAGCGTAGTGATGGGGAGTTATTCACCCCTCCACTTT. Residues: CASSVVMGSYSPLHF.

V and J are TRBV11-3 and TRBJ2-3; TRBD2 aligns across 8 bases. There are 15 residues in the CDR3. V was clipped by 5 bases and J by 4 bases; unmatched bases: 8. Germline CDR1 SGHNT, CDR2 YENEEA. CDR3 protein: CASSRSGGGADTQYF. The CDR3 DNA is TGTGCCAGCAGCCGAAGCGGGGGAGGCGCAGATACGCAGTATTTT.

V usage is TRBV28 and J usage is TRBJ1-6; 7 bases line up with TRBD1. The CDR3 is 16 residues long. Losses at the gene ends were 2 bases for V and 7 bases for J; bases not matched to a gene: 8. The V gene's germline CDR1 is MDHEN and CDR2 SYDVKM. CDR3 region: CASSLPRQGRNSPLHF. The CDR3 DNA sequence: TGTGCCAGCAGTTTACCAAGACAGGGTCGAAATTCACCCCTCCACTTT.

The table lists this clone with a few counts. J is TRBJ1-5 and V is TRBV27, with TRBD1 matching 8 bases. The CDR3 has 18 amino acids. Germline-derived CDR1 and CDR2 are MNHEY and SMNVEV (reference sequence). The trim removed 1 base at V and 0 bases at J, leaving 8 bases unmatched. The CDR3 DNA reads TGTGCCAGCAGTTTATTTTACTCAGGGGGCGGTAGCAATCAGCCCCAGCATTTT. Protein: CASSLFYSGGGSNQPQHF.

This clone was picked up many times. Here the CDR3 DNA reads TGTGCCAGCAAGAAGTTTCTATTATCGGGTTCACCCCTCCACTTT. Its protein is CASKKFLLSGSPLHF. V gene TRBV2 combines with J gene TRBJ1-6; D unclear. CDR3 length: 15 amino acids. V lost 7 bases and J lost 9, with 19 bases in between. Germline V gene sequence: CDR1 SNHLY, CDR2 FYNNEI.

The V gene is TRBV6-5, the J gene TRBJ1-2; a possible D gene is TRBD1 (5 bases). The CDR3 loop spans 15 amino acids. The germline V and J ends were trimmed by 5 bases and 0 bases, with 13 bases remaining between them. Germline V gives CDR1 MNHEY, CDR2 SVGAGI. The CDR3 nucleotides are TGTGCCAGCAGTCGAACGGGGGAGGCTAACTATGGCTACACCTTC. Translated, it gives CASSRTGEANYGYTF.

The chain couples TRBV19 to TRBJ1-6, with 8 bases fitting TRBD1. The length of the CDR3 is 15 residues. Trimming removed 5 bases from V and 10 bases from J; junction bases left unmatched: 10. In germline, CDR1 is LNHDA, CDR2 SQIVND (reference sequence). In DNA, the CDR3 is TGTGCCAGTAGTCCGACGACAGGGGTTGGGTCACCCCTCCACTTT. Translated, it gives CASSPTTGVGSPLHF.

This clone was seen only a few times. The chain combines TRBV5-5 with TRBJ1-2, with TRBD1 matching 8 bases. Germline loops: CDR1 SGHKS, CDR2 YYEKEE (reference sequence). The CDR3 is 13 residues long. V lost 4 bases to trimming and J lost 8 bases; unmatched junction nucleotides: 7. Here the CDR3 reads CASSRDRLGGYTF. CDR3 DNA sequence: TGTGCCAGCAGCCGGGACAGGCTTGGAGGCTACACCTTC.

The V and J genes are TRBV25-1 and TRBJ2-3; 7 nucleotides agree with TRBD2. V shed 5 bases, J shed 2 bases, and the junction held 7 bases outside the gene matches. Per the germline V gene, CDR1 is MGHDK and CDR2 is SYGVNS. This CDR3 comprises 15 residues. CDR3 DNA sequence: TGTGCCAGCAGTCCGATTAGCGGGTCCACAGATACGCAGTATTTT. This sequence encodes CASSPISGSTDTQYF.